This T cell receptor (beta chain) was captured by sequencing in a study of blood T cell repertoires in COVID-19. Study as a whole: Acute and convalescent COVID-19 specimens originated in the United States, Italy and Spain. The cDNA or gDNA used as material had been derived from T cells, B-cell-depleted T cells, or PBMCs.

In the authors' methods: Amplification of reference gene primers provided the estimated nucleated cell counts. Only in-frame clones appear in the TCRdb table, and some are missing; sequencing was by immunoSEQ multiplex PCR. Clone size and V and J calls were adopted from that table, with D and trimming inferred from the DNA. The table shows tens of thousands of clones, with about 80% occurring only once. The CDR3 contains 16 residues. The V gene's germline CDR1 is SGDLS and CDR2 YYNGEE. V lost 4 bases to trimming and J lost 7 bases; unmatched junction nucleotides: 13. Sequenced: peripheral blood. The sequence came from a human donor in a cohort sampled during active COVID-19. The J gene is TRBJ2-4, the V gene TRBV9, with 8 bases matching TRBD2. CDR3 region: CASSPGGSGRSNIQYF. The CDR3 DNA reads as TGTGCCAGCAGCCCCGGTGGGAGCGGGAGAAGTAACATTCAGTACTTC.